This T cell receptor (beta chain) originates from a study of control samples from healthy donors and cancer patients. J gave up 0 bases and V 3 bases, and 7 bases lay outside the gene matches. Germline V gene data show CDR1 as SGHDT and CDR2 as YYEEEE. The CDR3 is 17 residues long. Measured with immunoSEQ multiplex PCR; TCRdb has only the in-frame clones, and not every one. The sample includes 140,000 to 150,000 clones, roughly 89% of them seen just once. This receptor was taken from a young man in good health. Sequences were obtained from blood. This chain uses TRBV5-6 with TRBJ2-7; 12 nucleotides agree with TRBD1. CDR3 sequence: CASSSPGQGAGSYEQYF. The CDR3 nucleotides read TGTGCCAGCAGCTCCCCGGGACAGGGGGCAGGCTCCTACGAGCAGTACTTC.